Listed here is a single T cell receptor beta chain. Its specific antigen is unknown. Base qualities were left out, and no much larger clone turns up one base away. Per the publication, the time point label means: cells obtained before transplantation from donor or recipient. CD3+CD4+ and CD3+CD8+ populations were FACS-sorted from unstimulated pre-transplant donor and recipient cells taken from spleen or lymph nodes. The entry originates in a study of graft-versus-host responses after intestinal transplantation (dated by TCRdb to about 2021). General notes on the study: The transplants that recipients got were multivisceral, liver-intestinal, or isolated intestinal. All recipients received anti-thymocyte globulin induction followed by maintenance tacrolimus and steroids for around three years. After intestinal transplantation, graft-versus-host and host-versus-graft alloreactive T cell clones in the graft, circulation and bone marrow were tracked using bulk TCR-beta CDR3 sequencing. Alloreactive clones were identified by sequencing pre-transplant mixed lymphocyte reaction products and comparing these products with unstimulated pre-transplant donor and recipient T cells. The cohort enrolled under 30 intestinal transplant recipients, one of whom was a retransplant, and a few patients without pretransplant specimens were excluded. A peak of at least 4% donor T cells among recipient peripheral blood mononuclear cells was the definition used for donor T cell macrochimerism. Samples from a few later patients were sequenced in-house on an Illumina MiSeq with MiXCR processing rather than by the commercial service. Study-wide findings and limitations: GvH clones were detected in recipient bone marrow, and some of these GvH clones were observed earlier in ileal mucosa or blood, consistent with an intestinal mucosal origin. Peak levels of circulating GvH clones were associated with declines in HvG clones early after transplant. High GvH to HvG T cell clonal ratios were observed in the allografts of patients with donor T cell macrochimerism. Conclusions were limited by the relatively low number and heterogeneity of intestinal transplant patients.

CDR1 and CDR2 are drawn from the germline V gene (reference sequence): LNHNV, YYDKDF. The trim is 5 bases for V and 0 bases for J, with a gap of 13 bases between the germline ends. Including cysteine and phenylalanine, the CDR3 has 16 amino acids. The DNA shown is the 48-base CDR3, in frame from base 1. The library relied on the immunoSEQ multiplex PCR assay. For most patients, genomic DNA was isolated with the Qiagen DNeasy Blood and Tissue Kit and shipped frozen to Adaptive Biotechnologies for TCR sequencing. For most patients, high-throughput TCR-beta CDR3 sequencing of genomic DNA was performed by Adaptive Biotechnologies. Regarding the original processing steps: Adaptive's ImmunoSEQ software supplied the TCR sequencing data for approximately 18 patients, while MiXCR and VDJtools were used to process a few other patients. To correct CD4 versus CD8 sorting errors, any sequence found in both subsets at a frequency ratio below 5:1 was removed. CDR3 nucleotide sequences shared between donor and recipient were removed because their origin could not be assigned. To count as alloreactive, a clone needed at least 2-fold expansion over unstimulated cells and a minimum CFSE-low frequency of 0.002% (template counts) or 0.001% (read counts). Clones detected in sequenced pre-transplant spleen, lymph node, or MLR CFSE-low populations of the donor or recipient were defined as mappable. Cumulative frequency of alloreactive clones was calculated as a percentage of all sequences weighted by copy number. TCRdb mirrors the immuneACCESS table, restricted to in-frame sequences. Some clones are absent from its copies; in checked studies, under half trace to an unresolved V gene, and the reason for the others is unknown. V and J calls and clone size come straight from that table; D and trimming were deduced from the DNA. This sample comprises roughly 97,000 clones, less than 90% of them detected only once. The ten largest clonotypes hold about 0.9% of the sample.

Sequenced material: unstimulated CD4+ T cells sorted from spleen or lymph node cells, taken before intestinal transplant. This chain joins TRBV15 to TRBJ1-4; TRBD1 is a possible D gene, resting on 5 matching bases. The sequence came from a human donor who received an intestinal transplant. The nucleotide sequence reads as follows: TGTGCCACCAGCTTGCCAGGGCAGGCAACTAATGAAAAACTGTTTTTT. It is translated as CATSLPGQATNEKLFF.